Sequencing of this TCR beta chain was carried out in a study of blood T cell repertoires in COVID-19. Across the study: The study drew acute and convalescent COVID-19 samples from the United States, Italy and Spain. T cells, B-cell-depleted T cells, or PBMCs provided the cDNA or gDNA that served as material.

The CDR3 runs 13 residues. Germline V CDR1 and CDR2: SGHNT, YYREEE (reference sequence). The V gene lost 4 bases and the J gene lost 8 bases, with 12 bases spanning the gap. Original data processing: The authors estimated nucleated cell counts from reference gene primer amplification. The data were produced by immunoSEQ multiplex PCR, yet TCRdb's version contains in-frame clones alone and is incomplete. V, J and clone size are taken as reported in that table, and D and trimming were inferred from the DNA itself. The sample includes approximately 460,000 clones, 89% seen only once; the top ten take around 0.9%.

The source material was peripheral blood. The TCR originated in a man younger than 35 with COVID-19, enrolled during active disease. J is TRBJ1-4 and V is TRBV5-4; TRBD1 is a possible D gene (5 bases). The CDR3 DNA reads as TGTGCCAGCAGCGGGACCGCGGGGGAAAAACTGTTTTTT. This codes for CASSGTAGEKLFF.